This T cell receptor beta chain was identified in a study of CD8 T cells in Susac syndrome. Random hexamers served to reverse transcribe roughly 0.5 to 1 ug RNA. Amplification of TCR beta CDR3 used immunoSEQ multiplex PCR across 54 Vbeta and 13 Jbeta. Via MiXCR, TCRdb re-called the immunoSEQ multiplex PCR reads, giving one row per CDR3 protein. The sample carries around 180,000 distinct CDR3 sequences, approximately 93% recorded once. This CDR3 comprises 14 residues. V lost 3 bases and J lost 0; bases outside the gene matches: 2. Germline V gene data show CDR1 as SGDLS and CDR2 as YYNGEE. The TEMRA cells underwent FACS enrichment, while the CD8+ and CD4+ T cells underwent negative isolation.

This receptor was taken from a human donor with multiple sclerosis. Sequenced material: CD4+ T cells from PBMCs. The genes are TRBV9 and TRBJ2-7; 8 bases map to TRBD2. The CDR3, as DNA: TGTGCCAGCAGCGCGGGACTAGTCTCCTACGAGCAGTACTTC. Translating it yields CASSAGLVSYEQYF.